This is a list of T cell receptor beta chains from one sample in a study of post-analysis software for immune sequencing data. TCRdb fed the PCR reads into MiXCR, producing one record per CDR3 protein. The table includes roughly 620,000 distinct CDR3 sequences, roughly 47% detected once. The specimen was blood. These receptors were collected from a girl under 18 with multiple sclerosis. CDR3s include the opening cysteine and the closing phenylalanine or tryptophan. Fields, in order: D gene, clone size, V gene, CDR3 length, J gene, CDR3 protein, CDR3 DNA. A D gene is named only where the DNA matches it firmly. Where a row states a size, it is once, few, many or the class of an expanded clone; other rows omit it.

D gene: TRBD1; clone size: few; V gene: TRBV5-1; CDR3 length: 15; J gene: TRBJ2-1; CDR3 protein: CASTGGDTAYNEQFF; CDR3 DNA: TGCGCCAGCACAGGGGGCGATACCGCCTACAATGAGCAGTTCTTC
D gene: .; clone size: .; V gene: TRBV27; CDR3 length: 13; J gene: TRBJ1-1; CDR3 protein: CASSYQGNTEAFF; CDR3 DNA: TGTGCCAGCAGTTATCAGGGGAACACTGAAGCTTTCTTT
D gene: TRBD2; clone size: few; V gene: TRBV3-1; CDR3 length: 16; J gene: TRBJ2-1; CDR3 protein: CASSPDQRGSYNEQFF; CDR3 DNA: TGTGCCAGCAGCCCGGACCAGCGGGGCTCCTACAATGAGCAGTTCTTC
D gene: .; clone size: few; V gene: TRBV4-1; CDR3 length: 16; J gene: TRBJ2-6; CDR3 protein: CASSPGAISGANVLTF; CDR3 DNA: TGCGCCAGCAGCCCCGGGGCTATCTCTGGGGCCAACGTCCTGACTTTC
D gene: TRBD2; clone size: .; V gene: TRBV10-3; CDR3 length: 16; J gene: TRBJ2-1; CDR3 protein: CAISPGLAGSYNEQFF; CDR3 DNA: TGTGCCATCAGTCCGGGACTAGCGGGTTCCTACAATGAGCAGTTCTTC
D gene: .; clone size: .; V gene: TRBV20-1; CDR3 length: 14; J gene: TRBJ1-1; CDR3 protein: CSAFRYGENTEAFF; CDR3 DNA: TGCAGTGCGTTCCGGTATGGGGAGAACACTGAAGCTTTCTTT
D gene: .; clone size: .; V gene: TRBV18; CDR3 length: 14; J gene: TRBJ2-5; CDR3 protein: CASSPDGGWETQYF; CDR3 DNA: TGTGCCAGCTCACCAGATGGGGGTTGGGAGACCCAGTACTTC
D gene: .; clone size: few; V gene: TRBV10-3; CDR3 length: 15; J gene: TRBJ2-3; CDR3 protein: CAITDGTPSTDTQYF; CDR3 DNA: TGTGCCATCACCGATGGAACTCCTAGCACAGATACGCAGTATTTT
D gene: TRBD1; clone size: few; V gene: TRBV12-3/TRBV12-4; CDR3 length: 14; J gene: TRBJ1-4; CDR3 protein: CASSGQGGGEKLFF; CDR3 DNA: TGTGCCAGCAGTGGACAGGGTGGAGGTGAAAAACTGTTTTTT
D gene: .; clone size: few; V gene: TRBV12-3/TRBV12-4; CDR3 length: 14; J gene: TRBJ1-1; CDR3 protein: CASTLGGVNTEAFF; CDR3 DNA: TGTGCCAGCACCCTGGGGGGAGTCAACACTGAAGCTTTCTTT
D gene: TRBD1; clone size: .; V gene: TRBV27; CDR3 length: 14; J gene: TRBJ1-2; CDR3 protein: CASSPKTGGKSYTF; CDR3 DNA: TGTGCCAGCAGCCCAAAGACAGGGGGTAAGAGCTACACCTTC
D gene: TRBD2; clone size: .; V gene: TRBV10-3; CDR3 length: 14; J gene: TRBJ2-5; CDR3 protein: CAISRGGNQETQYF; CDR3 DNA: TGTGCCATCAGCCGCGGGGGAAACCAAGAGACCCAGTACTTC
D gene: .; clone size: once; V gene: TRBV5-1; CDR3 length: 15; J gene: TRBJ1-1; CDR3 protein: CASSLEGHGFTEAFF; CDR3 DNA: TGCGCCAGCAGCTTGGAGGGGCACGGGTTCACTGAAGCTTTCTTT
D gene: TRBD2; clone size: few; V gene: TRBV2; CDR3 length: 14; J gene: TRBJ2-3; CDR3 protein: CASSDGRDSYTQYF; CDR3 DNA: TGTGCCAGCAGTGACGGGAGGGATTCATATACGCAGTATTTT
D gene: .; clone size: .; V gene: TRBV7-9; CDR3 length: 14; J gene: TRBJ1-3; CDR3 protein: CASSLILSGNTIYF; CDR3 DNA: TGTGCCAGCAGTCTCATTCTCTCTGGAAACACCATATATTTT
D gene: .; clone size: .; V gene: TRBV12-3/TRBV12-4; CDR3 length: 14; J gene: TRBJ2-3; CDR3 protein: CASRRGADTGTQYF; CDR3 DNA: TGTGCCAGTAGAAGGGGGGCGGACACAGGTACGCAGTATTTT
D gene: .; clone size: .; V gene: TRBV7-2; CDR3 length: 13; J gene: TRBJ2-5; CDR3 protein: CASSPPARETQYF; CDR3 DNA: TGTGCCAGCAGCCCTCCCGCCCGGGAGACCCAGTACTTC
D gene: .; clone size: .; V gene: TRBV3-1; CDR3 length: 13; J gene: TRBJ1-2; CDR3 protein: CASSIGIFYGYTF; CDR3 DNA: TGTGCCAGCAGCATCGGGATTTTCTATGGCTACACCTTC
D gene: .; clone size: .; V gene: TRBV5-1; CDR3 length: 18; J gene: TRBJ2-1; CDR3 protein: CASSLGKEGYSRANEQFF; CDR3 DNA: TGCGCCAGCAGCTTGGGGAAGGAAGGCTATTCGCGGGCCAATGAGCAGTTCTTC
D gene: .; clone size: .; V gene: TRBV12-3/TRBV12-4; CDR3 length: 16; J gene: TRBJ1-3; CDR3 protein: CASTSRGVAFGNTIYF; CDR3 DNA: TGTGCCAGCACTTCCCGGGGGGTTGCTTTTGGAAACACCATATATTTT
D gene: .; clone size: .; V gene: TRBV3-1; CDR3 length: 15; J gene: TRBJ2-7; CDR3 protein: CASSQDYPKGYEQYF; CDR3 DNA: TGTGCCAGCAGCCAAGATTACCCGAAGGGCTACGAGCAGTACTTC
D gene: .; clone size: .; V gene: TRBV9; CDR3 length: 14; J gene: TRBJ2-1; CDR3 protein: CASSVAQQGDEQFF; CDR3 DNA: TGTGCCAGCAGCGTAGCTCAGCAGGGTGATGAGCAGTTCTTC
D gene: .; clone size: .; V gene: TRBV20-1; CDR3 length: 15; J gene: TRBJ2-4; CDR3 protein: CSARDAGPRSTEQYF; CDR3 DNA: TGCAGTGCTAGAGATGCGGGACCGCGATCTACTGAGCAGTACTTC
D gene: TRBD2; clone size: .; V gene: TRBV10-2; CDR3 length: 20; J gene: TRBJ2-1; CDR3 protein: CASSESTRGLAGVEVNEQFF; CDR3 DNA: TGCGCCAGCAGTGAGTCGACACGGGGACTAGCGGGAGTGGAGGTAAATGAGCAGTTCTTC
D gene: TRBD2; clone size: many; V gene: TRBV7-9; CDR3 length: 16; J gene: TRBJ2-1; CDR3 protein: CASSLGFPSGSSEQFF; CDR3 DNA: TGTGCCAGCAGCTTAGGATTCCCTAGCGGGAGCTCTGAGCAGTTCTTC
D gene: .; clone size: few; V gene: TRBV29-1; CDR3 length: 16; J gene: TRBJ2-7; CDR3 protein: CSVGGHYSGTGYEQYF; CDR3 DNA: TGCAGCGTTGGGGGGCACTATAGCGGGACAGGCTACGAGCAGTACTTC
D gene: TRBD2; clone size: few; V gene: TRBV25-1; CDR3 length: 19; J gene: TRBJ2-1; CDR3 protein: CASSEFQRTSGSSYNEQFF; CDR3 DNA: TGTGCCAGCAGTGAATTTCAGAGGACTAGCGGGAGCTCCTACAATGAGCAGTTCTTC
D gene: TRBD2; clone size: .; V gene: TRBV20-1; CDR3 length: 15; J gene: TRBJ2-1; CDR3 protein: CSAWWAGALGNEQFF; CDR3 DNA: TGCAGTGCTTGGTGGGCGGGAGCCCTCGGTAATGAGCAGTTCTTC
D gene: TRBD2; clone size: .; V gene: TRBV5-1; CDR3 length: 16; J gene: TRBJ2-1; CDR3 protein: CASSSGTSGRAGEQFF; CDR3 DNA: TGCGCCAGCAGCTCCGGGACTAGCGGGAGGGCCGGTGAGCAGTTCTTC
D gene: .; clone size: .; V gene: TRBV12-3/TRBV12-4; CDR3 length: 13; J gene: TRBJ2-3; CDR3 protein: CASKEGSPHTQYF; CDR3 DNA: TGTGCCAGCAAGGAAGGGAGCCCCCATACGCAGTATTTT
D gene: TRBD2; clone size: few; V gene: TRBV7-9; CDR3 length: 18; J gene: TRBJ2-7; CDR3 protein: CASSTSGTSGRVVYEQYF; CDR3 DNA: TGTGCCAGCAGCACATCAGGGACTAGCGGACGAGTGGTCTACGAGCAGTACTTC
D gene: TRBD2; clone size: .; V gene: TRBV6-5; CDR3 length: 17; J gene: TRBJ2-1; CDR3 protein: CASSYLPLAGGSDEQFF; CDR3 DNA: TGTGCCAGCAGTTACCTACCGCTAGCGGGGGGGTCGGATGAGCAGTTCTTC
D gene: .; clone size: .; V gene: TRBV5-1; CDR3 length: 13; J gene: TRBJ1-1; CDR3 protein: CASSFSGNTEAFF; CDR3 DNA: TGCGCCAGCAGCTTTTCCGGGAACACTGAAGCTTTCTTT
D gene: .; clone size: .; V gene: TRBV6-1; CDR3 length: 14; J gene: TRBJ2-5; CDR3 protein: CASSSPSGPREQYF; CDR3 DNA: TGTGCCAGCAGTTCCCCGTCCGGGCCTAGGGAGCAGTACTTC
D gene: .; clone size: .; V gene: TRBV7-2; CDR3 length: 14; J gene: TRBJ2-3; CDR3 protein: CASSLAPLRDTQYF; CDR3 DNA: TGTGCCAGCAGCTTAGCTCCCCTAAGGGATACGCAGTATTTT
D gene: .; clone size: .; V gene: TRBV10-3; CDR3 length: 13; J gene: TRBJ1-2; CDR3 protein: CAISGTAGYGYTF; CDR3 DNA: TGTGCCATCAGTGGGACAGCCGGATATGGCTACACCTTC
D gene: .; clone size: once; V gene: TRBV5-6; CDR3 length: 15; J gene: TRBJ2-5; CDR3 protein: CASSRIHGRQETQYF; CDR3 DNA: TGTGCCAGCAGCCGAATACATGGACGGCAAGAGACCCAGTACTTC
D gene: TRBD1; clone size: .; V gene: TRBV3-1; CDR3 length: 15; J gene: TRBJ1-1; CDR3 protein: CASSLPGQRNTEAFF; CDR3 DNA: TGTGCCAGCAGCCTCCCGGGACAGAGGAACACTGAAGCTTTCTTT
D gene: .; clone size: few; V gene: TRBV5-1; CDR3 length: 13; J gene: TRBJ2-7; CDR3 protein: CASSPWGSYEQYF; CDR3 DNA: TGCGCCAGCAGCCCCTGGGGGAGCTACGAGCAGTACTTC
D gene: TRBD2; clone size: .; V gene: TRBV3-1; CDR3 length: 20; J gene: TRBJ2-1; CDR3 protein: CASTPLGLAGFFGSYNEQFF; CDR3 DNA: TGTGCCAGCACCCCTTTGGGACTAGCGGGATTTTTTGGATCCTACAATGAGCAGTTCTTC
D gene: .; clone size: .; V gene: TRBV11-2; CDR3 length: 15; J gene: TRBJ2-7; CDR3 protein: CASSLESDGSYEQYF; CDR3 DNA: TGTGCCAGCAGCTTAGAAAGTGACGGATCCTACGAGCAGTACTTC
D gene: TRBD1; clone size: .; V gene: TRBV12-3/TRBV12-4; CDR3 length: 15; J gene: TRBJ1-5; CDR3 protein: CASSQGTGYNQPQHF; CDR3 DNA: TGTGCCAGCAGTCAGGGGACAGGGTACAATCAGCCCCAGCATTTT
D gene: .; clone size: .; V gene: TRBV19; CDR3 length: 15; J gene: TRBJ2-3; CDR3 protein: CASSTIAAQADTQYF; CDR3 DNA: TGTGCCAGTAGTACTATAGCCGCCCAGGCAGATACGCAGTATTTT
D gene: .; clone size: .; V gene: TRBV4-1; CDR3 length: 13; J gene: TRBJ2-7; CDR3 protein: CASSQTWTYEQYF; CDR3 DNA: TGCGCCAGCAGCCAAACATGGACCTACGAGCAGTACTTC
D gene: .; clone size: .; V gene: TRBV21-1; CDR3 length: 14; J gene: TRBJ2-7; CDR3 protein: CASSKNRGRYEQYF; CDR3 DNA: TGTGCCAGCAGCAAGAACAGGGGCCGCTACGAGCAGTACTTC
D gene: TRBD1; clone size: .; V gene: TRBV12-3/TRBV12-4; CDR3 length: 17; J gene: TRBJ2-3; CDR3 protein: CASSPRGSGSRTDTQYF; CDR3 DNA: TGTGCCAGCTCGCCCAGGGGGAGCGGTTCCCGCACAGATACGCAGTATTTT
D gene: .; clone size: .; V gene: TRBV12-3/TRBV12-4; CDR3 length: 15; J gene: TRBJ2-7; CDR3 protein: CASGLGRGGAYEQYF; CDR3 DNA: TGTGCCAGCGGTTTAGGGCGGGGAGGTGCATACGAGCAGTACTTC
D gene: TRBD1; clone size: few; V gene: TRBV6-6; CDR3 length: 15; J gene: TRBJ2-5; CDR3 protein: CASSYAGTGQETQYF; CDR3 DNA: TGTGCCAGCAGTTACGCGGGGACAGGGCAAGAGACCCAGTACTTC
D gene: TRBD2; clone size: once; V gene: TRBV3-1; CDR3 length: 13; J gene: TRBJ2-1; CDR3 protein: CAARGGGTPEQFF; CDR3 DNA: TGTGCCGCAAGGGGCGGGGGGACCCCAGAGCAGTTCTTC
D gene: .; clone size: .; V gene: TRBV20-1; CDR3 length: 11; J gene: TRBJ2-5; CDR3 protein: CSAGAGETQYF; CDR3 DNA: TGCAGTGCAGGGGCCGGTGAGACCCAGTACTTC